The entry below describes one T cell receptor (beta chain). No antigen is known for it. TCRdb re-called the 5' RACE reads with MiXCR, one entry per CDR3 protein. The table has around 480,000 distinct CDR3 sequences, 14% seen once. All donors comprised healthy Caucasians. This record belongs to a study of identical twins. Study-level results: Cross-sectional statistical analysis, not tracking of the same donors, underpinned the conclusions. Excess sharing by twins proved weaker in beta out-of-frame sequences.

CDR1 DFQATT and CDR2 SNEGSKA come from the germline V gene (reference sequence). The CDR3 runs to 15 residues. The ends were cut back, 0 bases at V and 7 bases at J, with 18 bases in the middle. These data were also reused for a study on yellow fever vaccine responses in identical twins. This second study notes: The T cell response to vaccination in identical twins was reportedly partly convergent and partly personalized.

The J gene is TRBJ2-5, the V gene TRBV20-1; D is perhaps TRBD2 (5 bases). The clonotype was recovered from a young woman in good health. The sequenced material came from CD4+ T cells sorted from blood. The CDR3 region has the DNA TGCAGTGCTAGAGATAGGATTCGCGGGTCCGGGACCCAGTACTTC. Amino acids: CSARDRIRGSGTQYF.